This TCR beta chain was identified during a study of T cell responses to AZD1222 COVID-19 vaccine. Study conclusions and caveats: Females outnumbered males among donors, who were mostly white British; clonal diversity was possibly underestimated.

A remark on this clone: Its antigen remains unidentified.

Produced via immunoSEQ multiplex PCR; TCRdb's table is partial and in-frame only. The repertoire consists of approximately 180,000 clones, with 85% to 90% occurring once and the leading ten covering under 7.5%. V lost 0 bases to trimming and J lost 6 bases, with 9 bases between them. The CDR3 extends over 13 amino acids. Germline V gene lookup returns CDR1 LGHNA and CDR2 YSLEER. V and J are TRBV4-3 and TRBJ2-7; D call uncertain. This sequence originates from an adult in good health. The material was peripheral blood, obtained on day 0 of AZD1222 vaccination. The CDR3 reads CASSQEPSVEQYF. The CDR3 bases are TGCGCCAGCAGCCAAGAACCCAGTGTCGAGCAGTACTTC.